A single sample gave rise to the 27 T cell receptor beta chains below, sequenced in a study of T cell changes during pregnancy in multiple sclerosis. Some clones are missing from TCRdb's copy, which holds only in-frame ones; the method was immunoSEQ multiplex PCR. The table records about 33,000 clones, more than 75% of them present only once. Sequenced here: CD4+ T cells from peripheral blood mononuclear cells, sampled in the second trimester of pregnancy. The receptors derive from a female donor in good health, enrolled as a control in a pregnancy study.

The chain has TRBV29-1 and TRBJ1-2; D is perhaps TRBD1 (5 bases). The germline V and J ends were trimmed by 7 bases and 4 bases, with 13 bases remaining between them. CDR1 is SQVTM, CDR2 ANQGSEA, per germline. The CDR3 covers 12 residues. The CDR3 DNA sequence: TGCAGCGCCATAGAACAGGTCTATGGCTACACCTTC. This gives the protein CSAIEQVYGYTF.

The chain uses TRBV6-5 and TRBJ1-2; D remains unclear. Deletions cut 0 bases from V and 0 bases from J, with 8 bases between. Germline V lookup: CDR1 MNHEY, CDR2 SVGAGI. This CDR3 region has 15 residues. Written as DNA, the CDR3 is TGTGCCAGCAGTTACTCGGCGGGGACTAACTATGGCTACACCTTC. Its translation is CASSYSAGTNYGYTF.

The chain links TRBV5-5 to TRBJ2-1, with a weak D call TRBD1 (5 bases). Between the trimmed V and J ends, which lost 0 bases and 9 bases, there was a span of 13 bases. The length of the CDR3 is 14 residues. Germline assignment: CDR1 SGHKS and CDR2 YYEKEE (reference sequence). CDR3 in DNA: TGTGCCAGCAGCTTGGGGACAAAGCTGGGTGAGCAGTTCTTC. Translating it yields CASSLGTKLGEQFF. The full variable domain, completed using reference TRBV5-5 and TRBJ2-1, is DAGVTQSPTHLIKTRGQQVTLRCSPISGHKSVSWYQQVLGQGPQFIFQYYEKEERGRGNFPDRFSARQFPNYSSELNVNALLLGDSALYLCASSLGTKLGEQFFGPGTRLTVL.

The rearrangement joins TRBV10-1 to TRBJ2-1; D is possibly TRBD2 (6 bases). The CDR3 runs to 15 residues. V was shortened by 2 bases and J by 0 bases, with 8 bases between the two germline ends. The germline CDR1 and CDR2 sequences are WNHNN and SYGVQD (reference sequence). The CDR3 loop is CASSETAGSYNEQFF. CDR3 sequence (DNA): TGCGCCAGCAGTGAGACAGCGGGCTCCTACAATGAGCAGTTCTTC.

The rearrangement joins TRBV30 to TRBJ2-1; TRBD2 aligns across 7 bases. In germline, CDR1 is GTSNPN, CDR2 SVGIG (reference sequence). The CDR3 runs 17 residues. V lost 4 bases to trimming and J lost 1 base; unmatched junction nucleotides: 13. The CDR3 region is CAWNGGGERGSYNEQFF. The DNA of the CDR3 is TGTGCCTGGAACGGGGGAGGGGAGAGGGGTTCCTACAATGAGCAGTTCTTC.

The CDR3, as DNA: TGTGCCAGCATTAGGGACAGAGAGAACACTGAAGCTTTCTTT. Its protein product is CASIRDRENTEAFF. This chain links TRBV2 with TRBJ1-1; 7 bases agree with TRBD1. This CDR3 has 14 amino acids. V lost 7 bases, J lost 1 base, and 6 bases stayed unmatched. Germline V gene sequence: CDR1 SNHLY, CDR2 FYNNEI.

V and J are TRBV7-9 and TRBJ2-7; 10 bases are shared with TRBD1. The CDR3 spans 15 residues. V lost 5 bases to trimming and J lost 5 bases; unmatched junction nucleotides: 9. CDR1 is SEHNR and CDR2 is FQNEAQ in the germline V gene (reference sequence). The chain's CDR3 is CASSDSPGQGNEQYF. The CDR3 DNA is TGTGCCAGCAGCGACTCCCCGGGACAGGGGAACGAGCAGTACTTC.

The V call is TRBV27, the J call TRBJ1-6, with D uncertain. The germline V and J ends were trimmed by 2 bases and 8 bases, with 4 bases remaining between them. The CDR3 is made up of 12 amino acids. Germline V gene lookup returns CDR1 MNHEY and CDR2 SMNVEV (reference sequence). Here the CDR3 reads CASSLVDSPLHF. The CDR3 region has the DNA TGTGCCAGCAGTTTAGTAGATTCACCCCTCCACTTT.

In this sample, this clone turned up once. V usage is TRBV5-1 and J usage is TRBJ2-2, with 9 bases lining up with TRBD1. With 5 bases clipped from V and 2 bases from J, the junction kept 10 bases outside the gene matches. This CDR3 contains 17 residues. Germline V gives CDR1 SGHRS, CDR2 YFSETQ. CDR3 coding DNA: TGCGCCAGCAGACTGGACAGGGGAGGATTTAACACCGGGGAGCTGTTTTTT. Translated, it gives CASRLDRGGFNTGELFF.

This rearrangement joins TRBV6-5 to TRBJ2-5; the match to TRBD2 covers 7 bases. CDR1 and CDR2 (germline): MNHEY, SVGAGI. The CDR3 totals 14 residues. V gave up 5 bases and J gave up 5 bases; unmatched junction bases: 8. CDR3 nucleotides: TGTGCCAGCAGTAGGCCGGGGGGAGGTGAGACCCAGTACTTC. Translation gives CASSRPGGGETQYF.

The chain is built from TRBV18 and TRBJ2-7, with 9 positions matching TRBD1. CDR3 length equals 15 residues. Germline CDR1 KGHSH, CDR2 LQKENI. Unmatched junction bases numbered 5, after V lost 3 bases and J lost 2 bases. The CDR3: CASSPRTGETYEQYF. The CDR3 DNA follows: TGTGCCAGCTCACCCAGGACAGGGGAAACCTACGAGCAGTACTTC.

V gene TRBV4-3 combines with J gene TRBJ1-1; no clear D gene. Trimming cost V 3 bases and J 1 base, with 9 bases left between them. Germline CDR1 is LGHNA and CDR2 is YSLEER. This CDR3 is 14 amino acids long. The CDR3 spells CASSHLGRNTEAFF. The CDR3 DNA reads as TGCGCCAGCAGCCATCTCGGGAGGAACACTGAAGCTTTCTTT.

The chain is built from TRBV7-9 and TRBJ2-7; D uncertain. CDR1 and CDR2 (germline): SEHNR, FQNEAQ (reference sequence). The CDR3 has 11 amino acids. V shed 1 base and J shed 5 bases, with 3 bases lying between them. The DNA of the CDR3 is TGTGCCAGCAGCTTAGGAGACGAGCAGTACTTC. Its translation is CASSLGDEQYF.

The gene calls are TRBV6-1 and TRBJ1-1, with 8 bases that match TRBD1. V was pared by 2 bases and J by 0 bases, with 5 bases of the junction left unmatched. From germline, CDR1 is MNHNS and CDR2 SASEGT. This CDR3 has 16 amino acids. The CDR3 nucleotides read TGTGCCAGCAGTGAAAGGACAGGGTGGATGAACACTGAAGCTTTCTTT. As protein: CASSERTGWMNTEAFF.

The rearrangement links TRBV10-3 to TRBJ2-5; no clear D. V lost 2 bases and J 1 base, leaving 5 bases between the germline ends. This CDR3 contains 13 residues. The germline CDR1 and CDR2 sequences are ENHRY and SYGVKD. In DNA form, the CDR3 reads TGTGCCATCAGTGAGGGCGGCCAAGAGACCCAGTACTTC. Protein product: CAISEGGQETQYF.

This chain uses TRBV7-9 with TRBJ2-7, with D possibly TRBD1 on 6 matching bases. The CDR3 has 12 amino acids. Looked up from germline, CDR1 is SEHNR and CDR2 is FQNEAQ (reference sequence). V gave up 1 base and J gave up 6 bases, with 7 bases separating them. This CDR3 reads CASSLVQGEQYF. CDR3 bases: TGTGCCAGCAGCTTAGTACAGGGCGAGCAGTACTTC.

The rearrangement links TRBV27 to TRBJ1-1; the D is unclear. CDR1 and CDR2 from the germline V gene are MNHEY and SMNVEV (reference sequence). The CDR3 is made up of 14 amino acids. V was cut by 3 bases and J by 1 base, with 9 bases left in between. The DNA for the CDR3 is TGTGCCAGCAGTTTGGGCGCAGCGAACACTGAAGCTTTCTTT. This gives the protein CASSLGAANTEAFF.

DNA of the CDR3: TGTGCCAGCAGTTTAACTAGCGGGAGTCAGACCCAGTACTTC. Translating gives CASSLTSGSQTQYF. The chain combines TRBV28 with TRBJ2-5; 11 nucleotides agree with TRBD2. The trim removed 2 bases at V and 6 bases at J, leaving 2 bases unmatched. The CDR3 runs to 14 residues. Germline CDR1 reads MDHEN; CDR2 reads SYDVKM. The whole variable domain, remainder taken from reference TRBV28 and TRBJ2-5, is DVKVTQSSRYLVKRTGEKVFLECVQDMDHENMFWYRQDPGLGLRLIYFSYDVKMKEKGDIPEGYSVSREKKERFSLILESASTNQTSMYLCASSLTSGSQTQYFGPGTRLLVL.

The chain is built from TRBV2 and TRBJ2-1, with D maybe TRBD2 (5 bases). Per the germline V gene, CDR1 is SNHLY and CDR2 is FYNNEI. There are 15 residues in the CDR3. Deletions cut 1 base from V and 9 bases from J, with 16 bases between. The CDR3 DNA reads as TGTGCCAGCAGTGAAGTGTCTACCCCCAGCGGTGAGCAGTTCTTC. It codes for CASSEVSTPSGEQFF.

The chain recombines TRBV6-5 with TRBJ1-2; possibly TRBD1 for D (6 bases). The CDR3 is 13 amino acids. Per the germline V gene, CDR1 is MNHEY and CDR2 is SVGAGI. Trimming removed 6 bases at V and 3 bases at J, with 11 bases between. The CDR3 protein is CASRIRGHYGYTF. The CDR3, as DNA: TGTGCCAGCAGAATCAGGGGTCACTATGGCTACACCTTC.

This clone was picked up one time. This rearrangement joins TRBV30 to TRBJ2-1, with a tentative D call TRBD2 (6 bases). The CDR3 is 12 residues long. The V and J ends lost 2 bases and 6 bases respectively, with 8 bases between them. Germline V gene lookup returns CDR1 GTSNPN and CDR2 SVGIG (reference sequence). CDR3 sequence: CAWSRGGNEQFF. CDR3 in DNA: TGTGCCTGGAGTCGGGGAGGCAATGAGCAGTTCTTC.

The CDR3 DNA reads as TGTGCCAGCAGTTACGCCCCAGAAAGAGAGACCCAGTACTTC. Its protein is CASSYAPERETQYF. The rearrangement links TRBV6-5 to TRBJ2-5; D gene ambiguous. The CDR3 runs to 14 residues. Looked up from germline, CDR1 is MNHEY and CDR2 is SVGAGI. The V gene lost 2 bases and the J gene lost 4 bases, with 11 bases spanning the gap.

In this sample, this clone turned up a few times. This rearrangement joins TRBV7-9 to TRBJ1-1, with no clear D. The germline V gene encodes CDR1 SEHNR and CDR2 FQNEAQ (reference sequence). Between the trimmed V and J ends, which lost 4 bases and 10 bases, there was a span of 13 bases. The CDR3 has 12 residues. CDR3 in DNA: TGTGCCAGCAGCTCCTCGGTCTTGCCAGCTTTCTTT. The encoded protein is CASSSSVLPAFF.

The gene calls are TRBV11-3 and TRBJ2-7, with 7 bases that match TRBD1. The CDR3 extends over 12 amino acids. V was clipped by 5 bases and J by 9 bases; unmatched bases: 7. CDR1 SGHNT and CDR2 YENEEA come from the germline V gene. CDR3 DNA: TGTGCCAGCAGCGGGACAGCGCAGTTGCAGTACTTC. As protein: CASSGTAQLQYF.

The CDR3: CASSSAQGFYQPQHF. The CDR3 coding sequence is TGTGCCAGCAGCTCGGCGCAGGGCTTTTATCAGCCCCAGCATTTT. The chain employs TRBV7-2 and TRBJ1-5; D may be TRBD1 (5 bases). Trimming cost V 4 bases and J 5 bases, with 15 bases left between them. Germline-derived CDR1 and CDR2 are SGHTA and FQGNSA. The CDR3 covers 15 residues.

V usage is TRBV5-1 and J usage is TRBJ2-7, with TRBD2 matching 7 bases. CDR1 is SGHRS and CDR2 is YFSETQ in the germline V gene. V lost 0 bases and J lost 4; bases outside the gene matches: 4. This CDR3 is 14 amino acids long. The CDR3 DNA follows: TGCGCCAGCAGCTTGGGTGGGGGGGGATACGAGCAGTACTTC. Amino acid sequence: CASSLGGGGYEQYF.

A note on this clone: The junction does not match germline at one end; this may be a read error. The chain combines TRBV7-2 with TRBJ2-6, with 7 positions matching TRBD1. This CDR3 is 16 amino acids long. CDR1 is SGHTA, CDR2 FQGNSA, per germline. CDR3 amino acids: CASRTGTLIGANVPTF. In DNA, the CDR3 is TGTGCCAGTAGGACAGGCACCCTAATTGGGGCCAACGTCCCGACTTTC. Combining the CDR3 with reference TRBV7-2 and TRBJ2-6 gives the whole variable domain GAGVSQSPSNKVTEKGKDVELRCDPISGHTALYWYRQSLGQGLEFLIYFQGNSAPDKSGLPSDRFSAERTGGSVSTLTIQRTQQEDSAVYLCASRTGTLIGANVPTFGAGSRLTVL.